This entry features one TCR beta chain sequence. Its specificity is unknown. The sample originates from a study of CD8+ T cells in alopecia areata. Study-level information: Scoring of treated patients' severity used the percentage of affected scalp area.

Overall study results and limits: Higher clonality and more expanded CD8+ clones appeared in lesional than normal scalp.

cDNA prepared by RNA extraction and subsequent reverse transcription served as the template for sequencing. Clones were sequenced by immunoSEQ multiplex PCR, and TCRdb holds only the in-frame ones, with some missing. The repertoire includes some 120,000 clones, under 65% of them detected once, and around 5.4% sits in the top ten. Indicated treatment: oral pan-JAK inhibitor, 5-10 mg twice daily. Trimming took 6 bases from V and 0 from J; bases not matched to a gene: 6. CDR3 length equals 15 residues. Germline V gene sequence: CDR1 SNHLY, CDR2 FYNNEI. The sequencing here drew on CD4+ T cells sorted from blood, taken at week 4, from a patient treated with tofacitinib. The chain has TRBV2 and TRBJ1-1; 8 nucleotides line up with TRBD1. The clonotype comes from a human donor with alopecia areata. CDR3 amino acids: CASRMDRALNTEAFF. CDR3 bases: TGTGCCAGCAGGATGGACAGGGCCTTGAACACTGAAGCTTTCTTT.